These 2 T cell receptor beta chains came from one sample sequenced in a study of identical twins. TCRdb ran MiXCR on the 5' RACE reads and lists one entry per CDR3 protein. The data contain 350,000 to 450,000 distinct CDR3 sequences, less than 20% of them singletons. Sample: naive T cells sorted from blood. All receptors derive from a man in his fifties in good health.

The chain combines TRBV5-6 with TRBJ2-1; D uncertain. Germline lookup yields CDR1 SGHDT and CDR2 YYEEEE. The CDR3 spans 13 residues. The germline V and J ends were trimmed by 0 bases and 7 bases, with 8 bases remaining between them. This CDR3 reads CASSLELRNEQFF. The CDR3 bases are TGTGCCAGCAGCTTGGAGCTTAGGAATGAGCAGTTCTTC.

This clonotype was seen at least ten times. The rearrangement uses TRBV9 and TRBJ2-1, with TRBD2 matching over 9 bases. CDR3 length: 17 residues. The V segment lost 4 bases and the J segment 5 bases; nucleotides outside the gene matches: 13. Germline V gene sequence: CDR1 SGDLS, CDR2 YYNGEE. CDR3 loop: CASSLRTRTSADNEQFF. DNA of the CDR3: TGTGCCAGCAGCCTTAGGACTAGGACTAGCGCCGACAATGAGCAGTTCTTC.